The 18 T cell receptor beta chains below all came from one sample that was sequenced in a study of T cell responses to AZD1222 COVID-19 vaccine. TCRdb's table, derived via immunoSEQ multiplex PCR, lists solely in-frame clones and lacks some. The repertoire has about 80,000 clones, over 75% of them found once; the top ten carry about 3.5%. The specimen was peripheral blood, collected 28 days after the second AZD1222 dose. The receptor set was obtained from an adult who received the AZD1222 COVID-19 vaccine.

The V call is TRBV30, the J call TRBJ1-1; D is ambiguous. From germline, CDR1 is GTSNPN and CDR2 SVGIG (reference sequence). V was pared by 0 bases and J by 1 base, with 6 bases between. This CDR3 comprises 13 residues. Here the CDR3 DNA reads TGTGCCTGGAGTGTAGTGTGGAACACTGAAGCTTTCTTT. This gives the protein CAWSVVWNTEAFF.

This chain connects TRBV5-8 to TRBJ1-6; 7 bases are a match to TRBD1. CDR1 is SGHTS and CDR2 is YDEGEE in the germline V gene. J lost 4 bases, V lost 2 bases, and 15 bases had no gene match. This CDR3 spans 19 amino acids. The CDR3 nucleotides are TGTGCCAGCAGCTTCACCGGGACGCGCAGGGGGTTTTATAATTCACCCCTCCACTTT. It specifies CASSFTGTRRGFYNSPLHF.

The chain combines TRBV7-2 with TRBJ1-5; 7 bases agree with TRBD1. The V gene's germline CDR1 is SGHTA and CDR2 FQGNSA. The trim removed 5 bases at V and 6 bases at J, leaving 4 bases unmatched. This CDR3 contains 13 residues. The CDR3 coding sequence is TGTGCCAGCAGCCAGGGGGGTTCTCAGCCCCAGCATTTT. Amino acid sequence: CASSQGGSQPQHF.

The rearrangement uses TRBV27 and TRBJ1-1; a possible D gene is TRBD1 (6 bases). The CDR3 spans 13 residues. The ends were cut back, 5 bases at V and 2 bases at J, with 9 bases in the middle. The germline V gene encodes CDR1 MNHEY and CDR2 SMNVEV (reference sequence). The CDR3 bases are TGTGCCAGCAGTCGGACAGCTAACACTGAAGCTTTCTTT. Protein sequence: CASSRTANTEAFF.

J is TRBJ2-1 and V is TRBV11-3, with D tentatively TRBD2 (5 bases). V was clipped by 2 bases and J by 7 bases, with 15 bases between them. The CDR3 is 15 residues long. Looked up from germline, CDR1 is SGHNT and CDR2 is YENEEA. In DNA, the CDR3 is TGTGCCAGCAGCTTACTAACGGGATGGTCGAATGAGCAGTTCTTC. Its protein product is CASSLLTGWSNEQFF.

The chain couples TRBV28 to TRBJ1-4; no definite D call. Germline CDR1 MDHEN, CDR2 SYDVKM. The CDR3 runs to 17 residues. V shed 9 bases and J shed 6 bases, with 26 bases lying between them. CDR3 sequence: CARNYPITVLVDEKLFF. CDR3 bases: TGTGCCAGGAATTACCCAATCACCGTGCTTGTGGATGAAAAACTGTTTTTT.

The chain uses TRBV15 and TRBJ2-1, with TRBD1 as a possible D gene (5 bases). Germline-derived CDR1 and CDR2 are LNHNV and YYDKDF (reference sequence). Trimming stripped 2 bases from V and 10 bases from J, with 9 bases between. The CDR3 runs 12 residues. The CDR3 reads CATSRPTGEQFF. The DNA of the CDR3 is TGTGCCACCAGCAGACCAACAGGCGAGCAGTTCTTC. The entire variable domain, with the rest obtained from reference TRBV15 and TRBJ2-1, is as follows: DAMVIQNPRYQVTQFGKPVTLSCSQTLNHNVMYWYQQKSSQAPKLLFHYYDKDFNNEADTPDNFQSRRPNTSFCFLDIRSPGLGDTAMYLCATSRPTGEQFFGPGTRLTVL.

V usage is TRBV6-5 and J usage is TRBJ1-1; weak D call: TRBD1 (5 bases). The V end was cut by 2 bases, the J end by 2 bases, with 15 bases between. CDR3 length equals 16 residues. CDR1 is MNHEY, CDR2 SVGAGI, per germline. The CDR3 DNA follows: TGTGCCAGCAGTTACAATAAGTGGGACTCCAACACTGAAGCTTTCTTT. Amino acid sequence: CASSYNKWDSNTEAFF.

The gene calls are TRBV30 and TRBJ1-2; D is unresolved. Germline lookup yields CDR1 GTSNPN and CDR2 SVGIG (reference sequence). Trimming removed 0 bases from V and 4 bases from J, with 12 bases in between. The CDR3 runs 14 residues. CDR3 in amino acids: CAWSVYSGPYGYTF. DNA for the CDR3: TGTGCCTGGAGTGTTTATTCGGGCCCCTATGGCTACACCTTC.

The J gene is TRBJ2-1, the V gene TRBV28, with 9 bases identical to TRBD2. Germline CDR1 MDHEN, CDR2 SYDVKM. J gave up 4 bases and V 1 base, and 5 bases lay outside the gene matches. CDR3 length: 16 residues. The CDR3 coding sequence is TGTGCCAGCAGTTTATCAACGGCGGGGGGGTACAATGAGCAGTTCTTC. Its translation: CASSLSTAGGYNEQFF.

The chain employs TRBV6-1 and TRBJ1-5; D is ambiguous. CDR3 size: 16 residues. Trimming removed 2 bases from V and 9 bases from J, with 20 bases in between. Germline V lookup: CDR1 MNHNS, CDR2 SASEGT. The CDR3 nucleotides are TGTGCCAGCAGTGAACTTTTGGAAACGGTTCCCTGGCCCCAGCATTTT. It encodes CASSELLETVPWPQHF.

Written as DNA, the CDR3 is TGTGCCACCAGCAGAGATCCTACGGTACAAGAGACCCAGTACTTC. Amino acids: CATSRDPTVQETQYF. The genes are TRBV15 and TRBJ2-5; no firm D call. Germline CDR1 is LNHNV and CDR2 is YYDKDF (reference sequence). The CDR3 consists of 15 residues. The germline V and J ends were trimmed by 0 bases and 2 bases, with 10 bases remaining between them.

The genes are TRBV7-9 and TRBJ1-1; a weak D match, TRBD1 (6 bases). Germline lookup yields CDR1 SEHNR and CDR2 FQNEAQ (reference sequence). Between the trimmed V and J ends, which lost 6 bases and 7 bases, there was a span of 9 bases. The CDR3 covers 11 residues. This CDR3 reads CASRRTDEAFF. The CDR3 bases are TGTGCCAGCAGGCGGACAGATGAAGCTTTCTTT.

This clone was picked up one time. The rearrangement links TRBV9 to TRBJ1-3; perhaps TRBD1 as D (5 bases). Germline lookup yields CDR1 SGDLS and CDR2 YYNGEE. The length of the CDR3 is 16 residues. With 4 bases removed from V and 2 bases from J, the gap between germline ends came to 16 bases. The CDR3 here is CASSRQSGGTGNTIYF. The CDR3 nucleotides read TGTGCCAGCAGCCGTCAAAGTGGGGGTACTGGAAACACCATATATTTT.

The rearrangement joins TRBV12-3 or TRBV12-4 to TRBJ2-5, with TRBD1 identical over 10 bases. The J segment lost 4 bases and the V segment lost 5 bases, leaving 1 base of the junction unmatched. This CDR3 comprises 13 residues. This CDR3 is CASSRDRGETQYF. The CDR3, as DNA: TGTGCCAGCAGTAGGGACAGGGGAGAGACCCAGTACTTC.

In DNA form, the CDR3 reads TGTGCCAGCAGTTTAACTAGCGAGTCCTACGAGCAGTACTTC. This encodes CASSLTSESYEQYF. The chain is built from TRBV28 and TRBJ2-7, with TRBD2 matching 7 bases. Germline trimming cut 2 bases from V and 1 base from J; bases unmatched to any gene: 2. CDR3 length equals 14 residues. Germline loops: CDR1 MDHEN, CDR2 SYDVKM.

This chain connects TRBV7-2 to TRBJ1-1; the D is unclear. Germline lookup yields CDR1 SGHTA and CDR2 FQGNSA. The CDR3 extends over 14 amino acids. V lost 1 base and J lost 0, with 6 bases in between. CDR3: CASSLGQLNTEAFF. The CDR3 DNA is TGTGCCAGCAGCTTAGGTCAGTTGAACACTGAAGCTTTCTTT.

This chain joins TRBV19 and TRBJ2-3; 10 bases line up with TRBD2. Trimming at V came to 9 bases and at J to 3 bases, leaving 18 bases not matched to a gene. CDR3 length equals 18 residues. CDR1 and CDR2 from the germline V gene are LNHDA and SQIVND (reference sequence). CDR3 nucleotide sequence: TGTGCCAGCGGGGGGCTTTTTGGAGCTAGCGGGAGTACAGATACGCAGTATTTT. It encodes CASGGLFGASGSTDTQYF.